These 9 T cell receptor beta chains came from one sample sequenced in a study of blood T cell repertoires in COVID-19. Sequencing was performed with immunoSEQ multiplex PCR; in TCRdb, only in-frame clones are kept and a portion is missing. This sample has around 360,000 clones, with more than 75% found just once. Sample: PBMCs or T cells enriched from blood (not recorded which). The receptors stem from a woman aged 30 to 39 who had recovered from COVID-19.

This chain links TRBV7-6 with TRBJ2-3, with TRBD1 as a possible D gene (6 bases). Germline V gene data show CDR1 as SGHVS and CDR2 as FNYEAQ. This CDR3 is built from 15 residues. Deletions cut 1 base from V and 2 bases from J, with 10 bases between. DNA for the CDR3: TGTGCCAGCAGCTTAGTGGGGGCGTACACAGATACGCAGTATTTT. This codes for CASSLVGAYTDTQYF.

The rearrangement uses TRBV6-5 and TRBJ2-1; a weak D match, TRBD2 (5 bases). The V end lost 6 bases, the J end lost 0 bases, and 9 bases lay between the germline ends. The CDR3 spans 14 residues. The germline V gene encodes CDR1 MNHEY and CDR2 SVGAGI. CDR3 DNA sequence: TGTGCCAGCAGGGGAGCGAGCTCCTACAATGAGCAGTTCTTC. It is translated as CASRGASSYNEQFF.

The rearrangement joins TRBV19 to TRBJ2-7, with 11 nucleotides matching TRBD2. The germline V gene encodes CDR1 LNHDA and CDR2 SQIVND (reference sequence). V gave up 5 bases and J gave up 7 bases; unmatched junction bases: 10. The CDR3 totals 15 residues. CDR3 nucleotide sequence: TGTGCCAGTAGTCCGGGACTAGCGGTACCGGGAGAGCAGTACTTC. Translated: CASSPGLAVPGEQYF.

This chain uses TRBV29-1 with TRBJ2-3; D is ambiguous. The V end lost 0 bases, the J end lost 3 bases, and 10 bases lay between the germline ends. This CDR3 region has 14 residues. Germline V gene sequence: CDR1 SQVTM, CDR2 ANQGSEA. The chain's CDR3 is CSVEDEIRTDTQYF. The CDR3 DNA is TGCAGCGTTGAAGATGAGATCAGGACAGATACGCAGTATTTT.

The chain's CDR3 is CASSLGASGGDEQFF. The CDR3 coding sequence is TGTGCCAGCAGCTTAGGGGCTAGCGGGGGCGATGAGCAGTTCTTC. V usage is TRBV7-2 and J usage is TRBJ2-1; TRBD2 aligns across 10 bases. With 1 base clipped from V and 8 bases from J, the junction kept 5 bases outside the gene matches. Per germline, CDR1 SGHTA and CDR2 FQGNSA. This CDR3 spans 15 amino acids.

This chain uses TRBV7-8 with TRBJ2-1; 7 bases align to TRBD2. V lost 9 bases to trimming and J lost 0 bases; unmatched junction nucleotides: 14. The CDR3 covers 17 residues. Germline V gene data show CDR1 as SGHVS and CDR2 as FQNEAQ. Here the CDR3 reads CARTPGLLMSSYNEQFF. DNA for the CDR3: TGTGCCAGGACCCCGGGACTACTAATGAGCTCCTACAATGAGCAGTTCTTC.

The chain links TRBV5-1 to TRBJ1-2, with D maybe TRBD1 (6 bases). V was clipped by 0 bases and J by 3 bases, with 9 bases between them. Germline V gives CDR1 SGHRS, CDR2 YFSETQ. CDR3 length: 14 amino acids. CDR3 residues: CASSLGDKYYGYTF. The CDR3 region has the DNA TGCGCCAGCAGCTTGGGGGACAAATACTATGGCTACACCTTC.

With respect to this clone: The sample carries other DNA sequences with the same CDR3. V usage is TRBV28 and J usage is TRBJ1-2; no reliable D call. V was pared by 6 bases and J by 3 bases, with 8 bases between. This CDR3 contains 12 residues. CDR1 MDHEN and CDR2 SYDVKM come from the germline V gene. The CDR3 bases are TGTGCCAGCAGCCCCCTATACTATGGCTACACCTTC. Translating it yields CASSPLYYGYTF.

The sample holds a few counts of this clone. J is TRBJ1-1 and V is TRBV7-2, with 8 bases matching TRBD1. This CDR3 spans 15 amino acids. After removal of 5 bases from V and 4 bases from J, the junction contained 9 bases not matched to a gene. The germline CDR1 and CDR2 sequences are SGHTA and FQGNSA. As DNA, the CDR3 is TGTGCCAGCAGCAGCCGACAGGGGACGGCCACTGAAGCTTTCTTT. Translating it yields CASSSRQGTATEAFF.